This T cell receptor beta chain was obtained from a study of human T cells and chemical hapten exposure. The starting material, unfractionated whole blood, was used for total RNA extraction. This clonotype appeared many times. The V gene lost 3 bases and the J gene lost 5 bases, with 8 bases spanning the gap. CDR3 size: 14 residues. Germline CDR1 and CDR2: MGHDK and SYGVNS. TCRdb re-analysed the 5' RACE reads in MiXCR, keeping a single row per CDR3 protein. The sample consists of 110,000 to 150,000 distinct CDR3 sequences, around 4% of them appearing once. The clonotype comes from a female donor in good health. The J gene is TRBJ1-6, the V gene TRBV25-1; D gene ambiguous. CDR3 sequence: CASSDEQNNSPLHF. CDR3 in DNA: TGTGCCAGCAGTGATGAACAGAATAATTCACCCCTCCACTTT.